Below, 6 T cell receptor beta chains from the same sample are listed, as sequenced in a study of blood T cell repertoires in COVID-19. TCRdb's copy holds only in-frame clones and misses some; the assay was immunoSEQ multiplex PCR. The table has about 180,000 clones, roughly 80% seen once. Sequenced: peripheral blood. These receptors all stem from a woman in her sixties or seventies with COVID-19, enrolled during active disease.

This rearrangement joins TRBV12-5 to TRBJ2-2, with no clear D. V was clipped by 4 bases and J by 5 bases, with 5 bases between them. This CDR3 contains 12 residues. Germline V CDR1 and CDR2: LGHNT, FRNRAP. CDR3 sequence: CASGSGTGELFF. The CDR3 bases are TGTGCTAGTGGTTCCGGGACCGGGGAGCTGTTTTTT.

This clone was seen a single time. The chain carries TRBV27 and TRBJ2-1, with D maybe TRBD1 (5 bases). The germline V gene encodes CDR1 MNHEY and CDR2 SMNVEV (reference sequence). V was trimmed by 3 bases and J by 3 bases, leaving 21 bases between them. The CDR3 loop spans 18 amino acids. The CDR3 DNA follows: TGTGCCAGCAGTTTGGGCGCTGGGCAGGGTGTCTACTACAATGAGCAGTTCTTC. Its translation is CASSLGAGQGVYYNEQFF.

The V gene is TRBV27, the J gene TRBJ2-5; TRBD2 is a possible D gene (6 bases). V was shortened by 5 bases and J by 5 bases, with 18 bases between the two germline ends. The CDR3 runs to 15 residues. Germline V lookup: CDR1 MNHEY, CDR2 SMNVEV (reference sequence). The CDR3 DNA follows: TGTGCCAGCAGTCCGCGTCCGCGGGAAGGGGAGACCCAGTACTTC. This gives the protein CASSPRPREGETQYF.

A single count supports this clone. The gene calls are TRBV3-1 (or the pseudogene TRBV3-2) and TRBJ2-3; D might be TRBD1 (5 bases). Germline CDR1 LGHDT, CDR2 YNNKEL (reference sequence). The CDR3 covers 15 residues. The V gene lost 3 bases and the J gene lost 2 bases, with 12 bases spanning the gap. This CDR3 reads CASSQTAASTDTQYF. In DNA form, the CDR3 reads TGTGCCAGCAGCCAGACAGCAGCCTCCACAGATACGCAGTATTTT.

The chain's CDR3 is CASLRLAGGSDEQFF. In DNA, the CDR3 is TGTGCCAGCCTCCGACTAGCGGGAGGTTCCGATGAGCAGTTCTTC. The chain is built from TRBV28 and TRBJ2-1, with 13 bases matching TRBD2. This CDR3 contains 15 residues. Germline V gene sequence: CDR1 MDHEN, CDR2 SYDVKM. J gave up 8 bases and V 8 bases, and 9 bases lay outside the gene matches.

The CDR3 coding sequence is TGCGCCAGCAGCCAAGATCACTCGACAGGGACTAATGAAAAACTGTTTTTT. Translation: CASSQDHSTGTNEKLFF. The genes are TRBV4-3 and TRBJ1-4; 7 positions match TRBD1. Germline CDR1 is LGHNA and CDR2 is YSLEER. The ends lost 0 bases at V and 2 bases at J; junction bases unmatched: 6. CDR3 size: 17 residues.